This T cell receptor (beta chain) was observed in a study of blood T cell repertoires in COVID-19. Original handling: Cell counts per sample came from amplifying reference gene primers. Method: immunoSEQ multiplex PCR; TCRdb's copy keeps in-frame clones and lacks some. That table furnishes V, J and clone size, whereas the DNA furnished D and trimming. The table lists some 200,000 clones, approximately 83% of them singletons, with approximately 2.4% in the top ten. Germline V gene sequence: CDR1 MNHEY, CDR2 SVGAGI. This CDR3 comprises 14 residues. The V segment lost 11 bases and the J segment 4 bases; nucleotides outside the gene matches: 11.

The source material was peripheral blood. This clonotype was sampled from a human donor with acute or convalescent COVID-19. The donor label of this sample is uncertain. The chain is built from TRBV6-5 and TRBJ2-3; the match to TRBD1 covers 8 bases. CDR3 coding DNA: TGTGCCTCCAGGACAGGGTTGTTAGCAGATACGCAGTATTTT. It is translated as CASRTGLLADTQYF.